Sequencing of this TCR beta chain was carried out in a study of Ad26.COV2.S vaccination and SARS-CoV-2 variants. Study-level results: Recipients of vaccine and of placebo showed similar breadth of their non-spike TCR repertoires.

Specified treatment: over 15 received Ad26.COV2.S at low or high dose, single or two shots; 5 received placebo; per-sample allocation not given. Collection of samples fell on day 63 after the first vaccine or placebo injection. Clones were sequenced by immunoSEQ multiplex PCR, and TCRdb holds only the in-frame ones, with some missing. The sample shows 300,000 to 400,000 clones, around 90% of them seen only once. In this sample, this clone turned up once. The antigen is unknown. This clonotype originated in a person between 18 and 65 years old who received the Ad26.COV2.S COVID-19 vaccine or a placebo. The sample here was peripheral blood, taken in a trial of Ad26.COV2.S vaccine versus placebo.

CDR3 nucleotide sequence: TGTGCCAGCTGGGGGACAGAAAACATTCAGTACTTC. This translates into CASWGTENIQYF. The rearrangement joins TRBV28 to TRBJ2-4; TRBD1 matches 7 bases. CDR1 and CDR2 from the germline V gene are MDHEN and SYDVKM. The CDR3 has 12 residues. J was trimmed by 5 bases and V by 8 bases; bases with no gene match: 3.